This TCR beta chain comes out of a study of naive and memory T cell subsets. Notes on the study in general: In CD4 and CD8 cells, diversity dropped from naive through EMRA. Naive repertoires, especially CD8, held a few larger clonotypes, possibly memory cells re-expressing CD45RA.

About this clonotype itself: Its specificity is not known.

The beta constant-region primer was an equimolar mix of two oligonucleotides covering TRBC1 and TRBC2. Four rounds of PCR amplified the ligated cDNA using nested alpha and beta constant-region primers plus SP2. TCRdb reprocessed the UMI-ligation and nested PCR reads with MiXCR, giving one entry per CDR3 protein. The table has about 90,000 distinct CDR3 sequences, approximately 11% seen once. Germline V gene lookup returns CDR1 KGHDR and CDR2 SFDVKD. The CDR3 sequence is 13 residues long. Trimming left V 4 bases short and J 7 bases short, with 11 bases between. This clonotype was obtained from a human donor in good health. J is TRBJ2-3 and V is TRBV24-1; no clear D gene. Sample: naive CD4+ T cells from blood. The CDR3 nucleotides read TGTGCCACCAGTGACCCCGCGTGGAATACGCAGTATTTT. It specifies CATSDPAWNTQYF.